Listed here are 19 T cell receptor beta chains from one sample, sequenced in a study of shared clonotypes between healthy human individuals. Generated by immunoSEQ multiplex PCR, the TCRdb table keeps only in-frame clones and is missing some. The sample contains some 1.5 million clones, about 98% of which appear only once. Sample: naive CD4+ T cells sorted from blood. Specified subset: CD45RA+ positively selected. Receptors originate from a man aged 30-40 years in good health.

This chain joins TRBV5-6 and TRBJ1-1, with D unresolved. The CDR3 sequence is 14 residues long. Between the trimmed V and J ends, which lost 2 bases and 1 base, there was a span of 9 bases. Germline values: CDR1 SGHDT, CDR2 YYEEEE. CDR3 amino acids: CASSFGRKNTEAFF. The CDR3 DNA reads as TGTGCCAGCAGCTTTGGACGGAAGAACACTGAAGCTTTCTTT.

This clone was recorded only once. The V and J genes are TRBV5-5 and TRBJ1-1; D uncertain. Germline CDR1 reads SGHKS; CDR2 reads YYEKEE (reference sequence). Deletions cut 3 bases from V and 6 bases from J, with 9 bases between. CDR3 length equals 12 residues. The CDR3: CASSSRGSEAFF. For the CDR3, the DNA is TGTGCCAGCAGCTCACGGGGTTCTGAAGCTTTCTTT.

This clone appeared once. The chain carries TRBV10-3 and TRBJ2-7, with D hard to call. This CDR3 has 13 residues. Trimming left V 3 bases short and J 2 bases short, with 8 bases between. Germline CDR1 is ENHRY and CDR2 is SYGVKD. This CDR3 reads CAISDLPPYEQYF. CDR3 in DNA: TGTGCCATCAGTGACCTCCCTCCCTACGAGCAGTACTTC.

CDR3 loop: CASSQDPAGGPWEQYF. DNA of the CDR3: TGCGCCAGCAGCCAAGATCCAGCGGGAGGGCCTTGGGAGCAGTACTTC. The rearrangement uses TRBV4-3 and TRBJ2-7; 10 positions match TRBD2. Germline values: CDR1 LGHNA, CDR2 YSLEER. V was pared by 0 bases and J by 7 bases, with 9 bases of the junction left unmatched. The CDR3 contains 16 residues.

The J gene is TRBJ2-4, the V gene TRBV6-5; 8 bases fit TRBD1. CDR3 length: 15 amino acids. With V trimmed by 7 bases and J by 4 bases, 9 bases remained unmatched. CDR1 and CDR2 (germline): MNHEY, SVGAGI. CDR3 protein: CASTEAGGAKNIQYF. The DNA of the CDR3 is TGTGCCAGCACCGAGGCAGGGGGCGCGAAAAACATTCAGTACTTC.

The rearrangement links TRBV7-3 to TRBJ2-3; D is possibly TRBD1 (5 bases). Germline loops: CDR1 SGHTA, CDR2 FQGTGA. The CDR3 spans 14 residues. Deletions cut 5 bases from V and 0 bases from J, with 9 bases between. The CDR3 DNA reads TGTGCCAGCAGCCTTGGACAAAGCACAGATACGCAGTATTTT. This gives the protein CASSLGQSTDTQYF.

CDR3 nucleotides: TGTGCCAGCAGACCCCCGGGACAGGGTGGTACCGGGGAGCTGTTTTTT. It yields the protein CASRPPGQGGTGELFF. The chain combines TRBV28 with TRBJ2-2; TRBD1 agrees at 9 bases. The CDR3 length is 16 residues. The V gene's germline CDR1 is MDHEN and CDR2 SYDVKM. V was clipped by 6 bases and J by 5 bases; unmatched bases: 10.

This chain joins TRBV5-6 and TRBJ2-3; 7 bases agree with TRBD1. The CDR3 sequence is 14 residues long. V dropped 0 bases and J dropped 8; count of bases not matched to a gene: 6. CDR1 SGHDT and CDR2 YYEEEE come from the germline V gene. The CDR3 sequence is CASSLGRGRVTQYF. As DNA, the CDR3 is TGTGCCAGCAGCTTGGGTAGGGGGCGTGTTACGCAGTATTTT.

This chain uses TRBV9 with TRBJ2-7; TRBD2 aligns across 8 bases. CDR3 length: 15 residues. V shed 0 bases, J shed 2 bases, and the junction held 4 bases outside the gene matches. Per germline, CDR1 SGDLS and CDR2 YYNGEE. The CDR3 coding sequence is TGTGCCAGCAGCGTAGGAAATAGCGGGGCCTACGAGCAGTACTTC. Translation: CASSVGNSGAYEQYF.

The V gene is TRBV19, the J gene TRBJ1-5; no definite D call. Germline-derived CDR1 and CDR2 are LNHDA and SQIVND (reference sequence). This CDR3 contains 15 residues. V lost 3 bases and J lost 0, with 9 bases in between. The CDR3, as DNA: TGTGCCAGTAGTATCGGGCACCTTAGCAATCAGCCCCAGCATTTT. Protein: CASSIGHLSNQPQHF.

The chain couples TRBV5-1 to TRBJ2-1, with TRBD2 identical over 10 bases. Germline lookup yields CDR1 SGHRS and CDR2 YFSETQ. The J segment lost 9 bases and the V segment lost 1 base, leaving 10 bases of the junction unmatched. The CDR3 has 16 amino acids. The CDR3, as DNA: TGCGCCAGCAGCTTGTCGGCTAGCGGGAGTTTTAGTGAGCAGTTCTTC. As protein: CASSLSASGSFSEQFF. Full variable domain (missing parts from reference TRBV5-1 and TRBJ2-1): KAGVTQTPRYLIKTRGQQVTLSCSPISGHRSVSWYQQTPGQGLQFLFEYFSETQRNKGNFPGRFSGRQFSNSRSEMNVSTLELGDSALYLCASSLSASGSFSEQFFGPGTRLTVL.

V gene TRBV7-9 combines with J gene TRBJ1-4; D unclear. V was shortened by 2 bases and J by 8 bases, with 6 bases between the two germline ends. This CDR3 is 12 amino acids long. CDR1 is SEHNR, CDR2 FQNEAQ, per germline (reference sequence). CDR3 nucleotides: TGTGCCAGCAGCTTAAGCGGCGAAAAACTGTTTTTT. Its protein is CASSLSGEKLFF.

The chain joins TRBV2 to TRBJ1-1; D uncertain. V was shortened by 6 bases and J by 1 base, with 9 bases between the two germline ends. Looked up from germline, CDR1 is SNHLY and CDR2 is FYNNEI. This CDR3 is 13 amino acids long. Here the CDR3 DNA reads TGTGCCAGCAGACACCGATCGAACACTGAAGCTTTCTTT. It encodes CASRHRSNTEAFF.

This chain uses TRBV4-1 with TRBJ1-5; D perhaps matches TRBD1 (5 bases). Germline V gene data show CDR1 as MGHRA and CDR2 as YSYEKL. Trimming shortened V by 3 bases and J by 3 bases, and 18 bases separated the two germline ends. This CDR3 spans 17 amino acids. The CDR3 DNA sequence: TGCGCCAGCAGCCAGGGGCCGGCAGGGCTAAACAATCAGCCCCAGCATTTT. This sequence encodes CASSQGPAGLNNQPQHF.

CDR3 coding DNA: TGTGCCAGCAGTTTATTCCCTAGCGGCCAAGAGACCCAGTACTTC. It codes for CASSLFPSGQETQYF. J is TRBJ2-5 and V is TRBV28; 7 bases are shared with TRBD2. CDR3 length: 15 amino acids. In germline, CDR1 is MDHEN, CDR2 SYDVKM. The J segment lost 1 base and the V segment lost 1 base, leaving 3 bases of the junction unmatched.

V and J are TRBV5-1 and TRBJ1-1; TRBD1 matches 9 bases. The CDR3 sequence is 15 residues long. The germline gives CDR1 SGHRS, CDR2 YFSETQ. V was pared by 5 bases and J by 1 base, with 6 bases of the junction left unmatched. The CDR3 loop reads CASRPKGQGNTEAFF. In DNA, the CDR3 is TGCGCCAGCAGGCCTAAGGGACAGGGGAACACTGAAGCTTTCTTT. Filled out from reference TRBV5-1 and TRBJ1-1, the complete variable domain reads KAGVTQTPRYLIKTRGQQVTLSCSPISGHRSVSWYQQTPGQGLQFLFEYFSETQRNKGNFPGRFSGRQFSNSRSEMNVSTLELGDSALYLCASRPKGQGNTEAFFGQGTRLTVV.

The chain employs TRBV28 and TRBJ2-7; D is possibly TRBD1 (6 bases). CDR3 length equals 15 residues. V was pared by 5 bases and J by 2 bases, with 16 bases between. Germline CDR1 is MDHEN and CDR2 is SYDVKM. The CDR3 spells CASSVTGSKAYEQYF. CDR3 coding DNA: TGTGCCAGCAGTGTAACAGGGAGTAAAGCCTACGAGCAGTACTTC.

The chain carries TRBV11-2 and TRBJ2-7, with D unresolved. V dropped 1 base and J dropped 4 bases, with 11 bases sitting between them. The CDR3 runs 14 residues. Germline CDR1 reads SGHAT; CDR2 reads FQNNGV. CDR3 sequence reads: CASSLGPQVYEQYF. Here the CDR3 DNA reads TGTGCCAGCAGCTTAGGACCCCAGGTTTACGAGCAGTACTTC.

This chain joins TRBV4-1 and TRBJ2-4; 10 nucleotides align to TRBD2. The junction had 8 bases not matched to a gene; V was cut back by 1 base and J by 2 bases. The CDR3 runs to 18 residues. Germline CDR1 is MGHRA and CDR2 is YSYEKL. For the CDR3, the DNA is TGCGCCAGCAGCCAAGGTCGCGCTAGCGGGAGTCCCAAAAACATTCAGTACTTC. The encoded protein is CASSQGRASGSPKNIQYF.